A single sample is the source of the 14 T cell receptor beta chains below, sequenced in a study of blood T cell repertoires in COVID-19. The table came from immunoSEQ multiplex PCR; TCRdb's copy has only in-frame clones and leaves some out. The sample holds some 300,000 clones, 88% seen once. The material sequenced was PBMCs or T cells enriched from blood (not recorded which). These receptors originate from a woman younger than 45 who had recovered from COVID-19.

The chain recombines TRBV5-1 with TRBJ1-4; D remains unclear. Trimming removed 4 bases at V and 5 bases at J, with 9 bases between. Per the germline V gene, CDR1 is SGHRS and CDR2 is YFSETQ. This CDR3 region has 13 residues. The CDR3 is CASSPPGNEKLFF. Here the CDR3 DNA reads TGCGCCAGCAGCCCGCCGGGAAATGAAAAACTGTTTTTT.

The rearrangement uses TRBV6-1 and TRBJ1-3; D gene unclear. Germline V gene data show CDR1 as MNHNS and CDR2 as SASEGT. CDR3 length equals 16 residues. Between the trimmed V and J ends, which lost 2 bases and 0 bases, there was a span of 11 bases. CDR3 in amino acids: CASSESRSSSGNTIYF. As DNA, the CDR3 is TGTGCCAGCAGTGAATCACGGTCCTCCTCTGGAAACACCATATATTTT.

The CDR3 DNA reads TGTGCCAGTAGTAGCCCCCGGGTGACTGGGGCCAACGTCCTGACTTTC. Its translation: CASSSPRVTGANVLTF. The chain links TRBV19 to TRBJ2-6, with unresolved D. CDR1 LNHDA and CDR2 SQIVND come from the germline V gene (reference sequence). The CDR3 totals 16 residues. V gave up 4 bases and J gave up 2 bases, with 12 bases separating them.

The gene calls are TRBV20-1 and TRBJ1-5; 8 bases are shared with TRBD1. The length of the CDR3 is 14 residues. The ends lost 3 bases at V and 7 bases at J; junction bases unmatched: 8. CDR1 is DFQATT, CDR2 SNEGSKA, per germline (reference sequence). In DNA form, the CDR3 reads TGCAGTGCTAGTGATGGACAGGGACGGCAGCCCCAGCATTTT. Its translation is CSASDGQGRQPQHF.

The V and J genes are TRBV9 and TRBJ2-7, with a possible D match to TRBD2 (6 bases). The length of the CDR3 is 13 residues. The ends were cut back, 0 bases at V and 7 bases at J, with 11 bases in the middle. Germline CDR1 SGDLS, CDR2 YYNGEE. This chain's CDR3 is CASSVGAGKEQYF. The CDR3 DNA reads TGTGCCAGCAGCGTAGGGGCGGGGAAGGAGCAGTACTTC.

The V call is TRBV5-1, the J call TRBJ2-3, with 7 bases fitting TRBD1. The CDR3 length is 15 residues. Germline lookup yields CDR1 SGHRS and CDR2 YFSETQ. After removal of 2 bases from V and 4 bases from J, the junction contained 7 bases not matched to a gene. DNA for the CDR3: TGCGCCAGCAGCTTACCCGACAGGGCCGCAGATACGCAGTATTTT. Its protein product is CASSLPDRAADTQYF. The full variable domain, its missing parts supplied by reference TRBV5-1 and TRBJ2-3, is KAGVTQTPRYLIKTRGQQVTLSCSPISGHRSVSWYQQTPGQGLQFLFEYFSETQRNKGNFPGRFSGRQFSNSRSEMNVSTLELGDSALYLCASSLPDRAADTQYFGPGTRLTVL.

The sample holds one count of this clone. The V call is TRBV5-4, the J call TRBJ2-2; tentative D call: TRBD1 (5 bases). The CDR3 totals 17 residues. Deletions cut 0 bases from V and 0 bases from J, with 12 bases between. Germline CDR1 is SGHNT and CDR2 is YYREEE (reference sequence). The CDR3: CASSLGWTRSNTGELFF. CDR3 sequence (DNA): TGTGCCAGCAGCTTGGGTTGGACAAGGTCGAACACCGGGGAGCTGTTTTTT.

This chain joins TRBV5-1 and TRBJ2-2; 8 bases match TRBD1. The CDR3 extends over 15 amino acids. Germline assignment: CDR1 SGHRS and CDR2 YFSETQ. V shed 4 bases and J 4 bases; nucleotides not matched to a gene: 6. The CDR3 region is CASSGATGGTGELFF. CDR3 sequence (DNA): TGCGCCAGCAGCGGGGCTACAGGGGGCACCGGGGAGCTGTTTTTT.

As concerns this clone: The same CDR3 can be traced to other DNA sequences in this sample. The genes are TRBV7-9 and TRBJ1-4; no definite D call. Germline CDR1 reads SEHNR; CDR2 reads FQNEAQ (reference sequence). This CDR3 comprises 12 residues. V lost 1 base to trimming and J lost 8 bases, with 5 bases between them. The CDR3, as DNA: TGTGCCAGCAGCTTAGGAGGAGAAAAACTGTTTTTT. Amino acids: CASSLGGEKLFF.

The chain has TRBV27 and TRBJ2-3; 7 positions agree with TRBD1. This CDR3 has 14 residues. J gave up 10 bases and V 4 bases, and 11 bases lay outside the gene matches. Germline CDR1 MNHEY, CDR2 SMNVEV (reference sequence). This chain's CDR3 is CASSWTGDGRAQYF. The DNA for the CDR3 is TGTGCCAGCAGTTGGACAGGAGATGGTAGGGCGCAGTATTTT.

The genes are TRBV28 and TRBJ1-1; D is undetermined. Trimming took 3 bases from V and 4 from J, leaving 6 bases between them. Germline V gene lookup returns CDR1 MDHEN and CDR2 SYDVKM. The CDR3 length is 12 residues. CDR3 sequence (DNA): TGTGCCAGCAGTTTTTGGAGCACTGAAGCTTTCTTT. It specifies CASSFWSTEAFF.

The J gene is TRBJ2-5, the V gene TRBV5-4; TRBD2 matches at 7 bases. CDR1 SGHNT and CDR2 YYREEE come from the germline V gene (reference sequence). J gave up 1 base and V 3 bases, and 12 bases lay outside the gene matches. The CDR3 sequence is 17 residues long. The CDR3 loop reads CASSSGEGKTLQETQYF. The CDR3, as DNA: TGTGCCAGCAGCTCTGGGGAGGGGAAAACCCTCCAAGAGACCCAGTACTTC.

This clone was counted a single time. V is TRBV3-1 (or the pseudogene TRBV3-2) and J is TRBJ1-6; 9 nucleotides agree with TRBD1. J gave up 2 bases and V 5 bases, and 10 bases lay outside the gene matches. CDR3 length: 18 amino acids. Germline CDR1 and CDR2: LGHDT and YNNKEL (reference sequence). In DNA, the CDR3 is TGTGCCAGCAGCAGATGTCCGGGACAGGGTCCCTATAATTCACCCCTCCACTTT. It is translated as CASSRCPGQGPYNSPLHF.

The rearrangement joins TRBV28 to TRBJ2-3; no firm D call. Looked up from germline, CDR1 is MDHEN and CDR2 is SYDVKM. The CDR3 extends over 13 amino acids. V lost 3 bases, J lost 4 bases, and 8 bases lay in between. This CDR3 reads CASSFFYADTQYF. The CDR3 DNA sequence: TGTGCCAGCAGTTTTTTCTACGCAGATACGCAGTATTTT.